A selection of T cell receptor beta chains follows, all from one sample in a study of blood T cell repertoires in COVID-19. The table came from immunoSEQ multiplex PCR; TCRdb's copy has only in-frame clones and leaves some out. The table shows more than 200,000 clones, with about 87% occurring only once. The material sequenced was peripheral blood. The receptors shown here come from a woman younger than 45 with COVID-19, enrolled during active disease. Both conserved end residues are part of each CDR3. D genes are given only for firm matches. For some rows the clone size is stated as once, few or many, or as a class when expanded; others skip it.

j_call	d_call	v_call	clone_size	cdr3_aa	cdr3_nt
TRBJ1-1	TRBD1	TRBV7-2	NA	CASSLTGVNTEAFF	TGTGCCAGCAGCTTGACAGGGGTGAACACTGAAGCTTTCTTT
TRBJ1-1	TRBD1	TRBV2	NA	CASKGTGGSLDTEAFF	TGTGCCAGCAAAGGGACAGGGGGGTCTCTAGACACTGAAGCTTTCTTT
TRBJ2-3	TRBD2	TRBV18	NA	CASSTQEVAGGTDTQYF	TGTGCCAGCTCAACCCAAGAAGTAGCGGGGGGCACAGATACGCAGTATTTT
TRBJ1-4	TRBD1	TRBV2	NA	CASMTGRREKLFF	TGTGCCAGCATGACAGGGCGTAGGGAAAAACTGTTTTTT
TRBJ2-5	NA	TRBV5-6	NA	CASSLGRETQYF	TGTGCCAGCAGCTTGGGCCGGGAGACCCAGTACTTC
TRBJ1-4	NA	TRBV19	NA	CASSIDPNRKLFF	TGTGCCAGTAGTATAGATCCCAACAGAAAACTGTTTTTT
TRBJ2-6	NA	TRBV4-3	few	CASSQDPGSLSGANVLTF	TGCGCCAGCAGCCAAGATCCAGGGTCCCTCTCTGGGGCCAACGTCCTGACTTTC
TRBJ2-7	TRBD2	TRBV6-2/TRBV6-3	NA	CASSYSLAVSYEQYF	TGTGCCAGCAGTTACTCGCTAGCGGTTTCCTACGAGCAGTACTTC
TRBJ2-3	TRBD2	TRBV5-5	NA	CASSQFGRGDTQYF	TGTGCCAGCTCCCAGTTCGGGAGGGGAGATACGCAGTATTTT
TRBJ2-5	TRBD1	TRBV13	NA	CASSFRQGSQETQYF	TGTGCCAGCAGCTTCAGACAGGGGAGCCAAGAGACCCAGTACTTC